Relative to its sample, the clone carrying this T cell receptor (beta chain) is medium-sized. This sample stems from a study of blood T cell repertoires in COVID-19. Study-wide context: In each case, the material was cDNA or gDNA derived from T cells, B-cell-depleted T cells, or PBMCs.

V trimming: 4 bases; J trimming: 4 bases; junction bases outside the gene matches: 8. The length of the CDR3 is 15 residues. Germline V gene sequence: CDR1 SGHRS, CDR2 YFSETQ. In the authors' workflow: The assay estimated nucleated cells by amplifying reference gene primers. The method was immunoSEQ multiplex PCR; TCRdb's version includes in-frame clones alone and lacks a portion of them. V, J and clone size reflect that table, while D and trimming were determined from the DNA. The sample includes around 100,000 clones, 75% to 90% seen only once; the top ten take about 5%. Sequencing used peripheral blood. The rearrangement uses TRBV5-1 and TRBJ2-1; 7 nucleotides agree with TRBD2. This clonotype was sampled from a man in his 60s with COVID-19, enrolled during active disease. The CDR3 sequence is CASSLGTKQYNEQFF. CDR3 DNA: TGCGCCAGCAGCCTTGGGACTAAACAATACAATGAGCAGTTCTTC.